This T cell receptor beta chain is drawn from a study of identical twins. Study-wide points: Beta out-of-frame sequences showed weaker excess twin sharing.

CDR1 and CDR2 (germline): LGHNA, YNFKEQ. Trimming at V came to 1 base and at J to 2 bases, leaving 3 bases not matched to a gene. The CDR3 length is 15 residues. There are a few counts of this clonotype. Antigen unknown. TCRdb redid the calling of the 5' RACE reads with MiXCR, one entry per CDR3 protein. The table shows some 270,000 distinct CDR3 sequences, with about 8% occurring only once. These data were likewise used in another study, on yellow fever vaccine responses in identical twins.

This receptor was identified in a woman aged 18 to 35 in good health. The chain joins TRBV4-2 to TRBJ1-1; 8 bases fit TRBD1. The sample comprised CD8+ T cells sorted from blood. The CDR3 DNA sequence: TGTGCCAGCAGCCAAGGACAGGGGAGCAACACTGAAGCTTTCTTT. Its translation is CASSQGQGSNTEAFF.